The 2 T cell receptor beta chains below come from one sample, sequenced in a study of T cells in Graves' hyperthyroidism and ophthalmopathy. Amplification targeted TCR beta CDR3 regions from RNA transcripts. During a first-round RT-PCR of the TCR CDR3, the HTBI primer set was used. One entry per CDR3 protein results from TCRdb running MiXCR on the multiplex PCR reads. The table has approximately 590,000 distinct CDR3 sequences, about a sixth seen once. The source material was blood. The receptors were gathered from a young woman with Graves' hyperthyroidism.

This clonotype was detected only once. The CDR3 region has the DNA TGTGCCAGCAGCTTTGGCGAGGGGCGGCGGGAGACCCAGTACTTC. The encoded protein is CASSFGEGRRETQYF. The chain combines TRBV7-9 with TRBJ2-5; D is possibly TRBD1 or TRBD2 (5 bases each). The length of the CDR3 is 15 residues. Germline V gene data show CDR1 as SEHNR and CDR2 as FQNEAQ (reference sequence). Trimming shortened V by 3 bases and J by 5 bases, and 16 bases separated the two germline ends.

This clonotype was picked up many times. V and J are TRBV6-1 and TRBJ1-1, with TRBD1 matching 9 bases. V lost 6 bases to trimming and J lost 5 bases; unmatched junction nucleotides: 7. The CDR3 length is 14 residues. Germline-derived CDR1 and CDR2 are MNHNS and SASEGT. CDR3 sequence: CASRFGTGTTEAFF. CDR3 coding DNA: TGTGCCAGCAGATTTGGGACAGGGACAACTGAAGCTTTCTTT.